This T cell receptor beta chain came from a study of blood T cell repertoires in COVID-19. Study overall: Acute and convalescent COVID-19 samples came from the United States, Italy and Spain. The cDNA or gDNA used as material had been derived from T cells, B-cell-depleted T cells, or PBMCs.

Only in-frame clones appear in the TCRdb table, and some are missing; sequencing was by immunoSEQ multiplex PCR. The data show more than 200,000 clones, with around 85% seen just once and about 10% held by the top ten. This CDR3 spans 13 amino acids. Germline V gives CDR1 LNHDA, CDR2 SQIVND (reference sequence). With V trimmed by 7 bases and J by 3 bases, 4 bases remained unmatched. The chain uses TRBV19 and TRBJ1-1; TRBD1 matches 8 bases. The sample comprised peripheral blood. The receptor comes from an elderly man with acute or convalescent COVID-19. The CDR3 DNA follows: TGTGCCAGTAAAACAGGGGGGGACACTGAAGCTTTCTTT. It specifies CASKTGGDTEAFF.